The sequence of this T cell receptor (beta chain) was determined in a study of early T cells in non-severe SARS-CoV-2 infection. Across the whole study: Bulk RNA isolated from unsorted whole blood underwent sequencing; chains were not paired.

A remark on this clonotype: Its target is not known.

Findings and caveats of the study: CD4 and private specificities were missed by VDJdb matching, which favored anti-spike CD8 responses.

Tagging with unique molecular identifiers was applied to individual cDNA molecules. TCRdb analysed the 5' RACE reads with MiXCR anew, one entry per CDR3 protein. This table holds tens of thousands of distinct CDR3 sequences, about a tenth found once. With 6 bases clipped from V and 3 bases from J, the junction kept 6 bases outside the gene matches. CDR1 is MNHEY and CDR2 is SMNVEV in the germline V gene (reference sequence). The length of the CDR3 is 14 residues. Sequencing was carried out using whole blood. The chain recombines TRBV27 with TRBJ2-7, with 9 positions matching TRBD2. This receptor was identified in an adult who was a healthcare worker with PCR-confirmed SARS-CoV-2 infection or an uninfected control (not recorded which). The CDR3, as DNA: TGTGCCAGCAGCGAAAGCGGGGGGTACTACGAGCAGTACTTC. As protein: CASSESGGYYEQYF.